Given below is one T cell receptor (beta chain) in context. Per the authors' pipeline: Reference gene primers were amplified, and this amplification served to estimate nucleated cell counts. Produced via immunoSEQ multiplex PCR; TCRdb's table is partial and in-frame only. The V and J calls and clone size were taken over from that table, and D and trimming were inferred from the DNA. The table shows about 35,000 clones, with approximately 93% occurring only once. This sample is part of a study of blood T cell repertoires in COVID-19. Germline CDR1 is MNHEY and CDR2 is SVGAGI. The CDR3 has 14 residues. Between the trimmed V and J ends, which lost 7 bases and 5 bases, there was a span of 15 bases.

V and J are TRBV6-5 and TRBJ1-3; TRBD1 is a possible D gene (6 bases). The clonotype comes from a man over 45 with active COVID-19. Sequences were obtained from peripheral blood. The CDR3 loop is CASTSGTRRNTIYF. The DNA of the CDR3 is TGTGCCAGCACTTCAGGGACAAGGAGAAACACCATATATTTT.